Here is one T cell receptor beta chain with its context. The record originates from a study of T cells in localized non-small cell lung cancer. The CDR3 has 18 residues. Germline CDR1 and CDR2: MNHNS and SASEGT. Trimming removed 2 bases from V and 3 bases from J; junction bases left unmatched: 11. The protocol was immunoSEQ multiplex PCR, while the TCRdb copy is restricted to in-frame clones and leaves out a portion. In the table there are fewer than 35,000 clones, roughly 94% of which are singletons. The TCR sequence derives from a woman aged 35 to 75 with stage I lung adenocarcinoma. This specimen consisted of peripheral blood, obtained before any cancer treatment. The chain carries TRBV6-1 and TRBJ2-2; the match to TRBD2 covers 8 bases. The CDR3 bases are TGTGCCAGCAGTGAACGGTCTGGCGGGGGGCCCTACACCGGGGAGCTGTTTTTT. Protein sequence: CASSERSGGGPYTGELFF.